Listed here are 24 T cell receptor beta chains from one sample, sequenced in a study of T cells after yellow fever vaccination. In TCRdb, the 5' RACE reads were re-called with MiXCR into one record per CDR3 protein. The table shows some 130,000 distinct CDR3 sequences, with approximately 6.6% occurring only once. The starting material was CD4+ T cells sorted from PBMCs, obtained 10 days after the yellow fever booster vaccination. The receptor source for this set is a man aged 25-45 years who received the YFV17D yellow fever vaccine.

As to this clonotype: Without the conserved terminal phenylalanine or tryptophan, this CDR3 likely stems from a read error. The CDR3 loop is CASSRERTQYY. The DNA for the CDR3 is TGTGCCAGCAGCCGGGAGAGAACGCAGTATTAT. The V gene is TRBV7-3, the J gene TRBJ2-3, with a weak D call TRBD2 (6 bases). The germline V and J ends were trimmed by 5 bases and 9 bases, with 9 bases remaining between them. The germline gives CDR1 SGHTA, CDR2 FQGTGA. CDR3 length: 11 amino acids.

This clonotype was seen more than once but under ten times. The rearrangement joins TRBV6-5 to TRBJ1-6; D possibly corresponds to TRBD1 (5 bases). CDR3 length: 15 amino acids. Deletions cut 5 bases from V and 5 bases from J, with 13 bases between. CDR1 MNHEY and CDR2 SVGAGI come from the germline V gene. The CDR3 DNA sequence: TGTGCCAGCAGTCGGGGCCTGTTCAATAATTCACCCCTCCACTTT. Translation: CASSRGLFNNSPLHF.

This chain uses TRBV12-3 or TRBV12-4 with TRBJ2-1; 12 nucleotides align to TRBD1. The CDR3 contains 15 residues. The junction had 7 bases not matched to a gene; V was cut back by 4 bases and J by 9 bases. The CDR3 DNA reads TGTGCCAGCAGTTCCATGGGGACAGGGGGCCTTGAGCAGTTCTTC. As protein: CASSSMGTGGLEQFF.

This clonotype showed up many times. The chain uses TRBV6-5 and TRBJ2-1; 8 nucleotides match TRBD1. The J segment lost 7 bases and the V segment lost 7 bases, leaving 9 bases of the junction unmatched. The CDR3 length is 14 residues. Germline V gives CDR1 MNHEY, CDR2 SVGAGI. The CDR3 DNA sequence: TGTGCCAGCAATACAGGGGGACGAGTAAATGAGCAGTTCTTC. Translation gives CASNTGGRVNEQFF.

The CDR3 nucleotides are TGCAGTGCCAGTAGACCTGGGGGGAGAAGCAATGAAAAACTGTTTTTT. Translated: CSASRPGGRSNEKLFF. The chain recombines TRBV20-1 with TRBJ1-4; maybe TRBD1 (5 bases). The germline V and J ends were trimmed by 6 bases and 5 bases, with 22 bases remaining between them. Per the germline V gene, CDR1 is DFQATT and CDR2 is SNEGSKA (reference sequence). The CDR3 length is 16 residues.

This clonotype was counted ten times or more. The chain recombines TRBV4-1 with TRBJ2-1, with D possibly TRBD2 on 5 matching bases. V was shortened by 1 base and J by 0 bases, with 13 bases between the two germline ends. The germline CDR1 and CDR2 sequences are MGHRA and YSYEKL. The CDR3 loop spans 17 amino acids. CDR3 sequence: CASSQVGVRSSYNEQFF. In DNA form, the CDR3 reads TGCGCCAGCAGCCAAGTGGGAGTGAGGAGCTCCTACAATGAGCAGTTCTTC.

The genes are TRBV6-5 and TRBJ2-6; tentative D call: TRBD2 (6 bases). The germline CDR1 and CDR2 sequences are MNHEY and SVGAGI. Trimming pared 2 bases from V and 2 bases from J, leaving 7 bases between. CDR3 length equals 15 residues. CDR3 bases: TGTGCCAGCAGTTACGGGGAGGCTGGGGCCAACGTCCTGACTTTC. Protein product: CASSYGEAGANVLTF.

This clonotype was observed at least ten times. V and J are TRBV29-1 and TRBJ2-7; D may be TRBD2 (7 bases). The CDR3 is made up of 14 amino acids. Germline V gene data show CDR1 as SQVTM and CDR2 as ANQGSEA. V was trimmed by 7 bases and J by 2 bases, leaving 18 bases between them. The CDR3 sequence is CSGSMGGQAYEQYF. The CDR3 DNA is TGCAGCGGATCTATGGGGGGGCAAGCCTACGAGCAGTACTTC.

Worth noting for this clonotype: One end of the junction is discordant with germline, which a read error may explain. The chain is built from TRBV5-4 and TRBJ2-1, with a possible D match to TRBD2 (6 bases). Germline V CDR1 and CDR2: SGHNT, YYREEE (reference sequence). CDR3 size: 16 residues. The CDR3 protein is CASSLGGTQSYNEQFF. The CDR3 nucleotides read TGTGCCAGCAGCTTGGGCGGGACCCAGTCCTACAATGAGCAGTTTTTC.

This clonotype has only a few counts. The V gene is TRBV3-1, the J gene TRBJ2-1; TRBD2 matches 7 bases. The CDR3 is 16 amino acids. Germline V gene lookup returns CDR1 LGHDT and CDR2 YNNKEL (reference sequence). J was trimmed by 2 bases and V by 4 bases; bases with no gene match: 8. CDR3 amino acids: CASSLLSSGAYNEQFF. Here the CDR3 DNA reads TGTGCCAGCAGCCTCCTCTCCAGCGGGGCCTACAATGAGCAGTTCTTC.

This clonotype has just a few counts. The chain recombines TRBV5-1 with TRBJ2-1; the match to TRBD2 covers 7 bases. The germline V gene has CDR1 SGHRS and CDR2 YFSETQ. V lost 4 bases to trimming and J lost 9 bases; unmatched junction nucleotides: 16. The CDR3 is made up of 16 amino acids. In nucleotides, the CDR3 is TGCGCCAGCAGCAGTGAGGCCGCCACTAGCGCCCCTGAGCAGTTCTTC. Amino acid sequence: CASSSEAATSAPEQFF.

This chain links TRBV19 with TRBJ2-1; 10 bases align to TRBD2. The CDR3 loop spans 16 amino acids. CDR1 is LNHDA and CDR2 is SQIVND in the germline V gene (reference sequence). With V trimmed by 3 bases and J by 2 bases, 4 bases remained unmatched. CDR3 residues: CASSMSSGRAYNEQFF. The CDR3 DNA sequence: TGTGCCAGTAGTATGTCGAGCGGGAGGGCCTACAATGAGCAGTTCTTC.

This clonotype was observed many times. V and J are TRBV5-1 and TRBJ2-3; D perhaps matches TRBD1 (6 bases). This CDR3 region has 14 residues. Trimming took off 0 bases at V and 6 bases at J, with 11 bases between the two ends. CDR1 and CDR2 (germline): SGHRS, YFSETQ. CDR3 DNA: TGCGCCAGCAGCTTGGTAGCTACAGGGGATACGCAGTATTTT. The encoded protein is CASSLVATGDTQYF.

As concerns this clonotype: This sequence may be a read error, since a much larger clone differs from it by one base. CDR3 region: CASSQDGETPLHF. CDR3 DNA: TGTGCCAGCAGCCAAGATGGAGAGACACCCCTCCACTTT. The rearrangement joins TRBV3-1 to TRBJ1-6, with D unresolved. The V gene's germline CDR1 is LGHDT and CDR2 YNNKEL (reference sequence). The ends were cut back, 0 bases at V and 11 bases at J, with 8 bases in the middle. The CDR3 is 13 residues long. Variable domain in full (rest from reference TRBV3-1 and TRBJ1-6): DTAVSQTPKYLVTQMGNDKSIKCEQNLGHDTMYWYKQDSKKFLKIMFSYNNKELIINETVPNRFSPKSPDKAHLNLHINSLELGDSAVYFCASSQDGETPLHFGNGTRLTVT.

This clonotype was counted ten times or more. This chain links TRBV7-2 with TRBJ2-1; tentatively, D is TRBD1 (5 bases). V was shortened by 1 base and J by 4 bases, with 8 bases between the two germline ends. CDR1 and CDR2 from the germline V gene are SGHTA and FQGNSA. This CDR3 is 14 amino acids long. CDR3 residues: CASSLGREYNEQFF. The DNA of the CDR3 is TGTGCCAGCAGCTTAGGCAGGGAATACAATGAGCAGTTCTTC.

The rearrangement links TRBV2 to TRBJ2-7; perhaps TRBD2 as D (6 bases). CDR3 length: 14 amino acids. Germline CDR1 and CDR2: SNHLY and FYNNEI. V dropped 5 bases and J dropped 7 bases, with 18 bases sitting between them. The CDR3 sequence is CASSSGPQAGEQYF. The CDR3 DNA sequence: TGTGCCAGCAGTTCCGGGCCCCAGGCGGGGGAGCAGTACTTC.

The CDR3 DNA sequence: TGCGCCAGCAGCTTGGCAGCGGTTTCCTACAATGAGCAGTTCTTC. Residues: CASSLAAVSYNEQFF. The chain links TRBV5-1 to TRBJ2-1; possibly TRBD2 for D (5 bases). Trimming removed 0 bases from V and 1 base from J, with 8 bases in between. The germline gives CDR1 SGHRS, CDR2 YFSETQ. The CDR3 consists of 15 residues.

This clonotype was seen ten or more times. The J gene is TRBJ2-7, the V gene TRBV20-1; 8 bases are shared with TRBD1. The CDR3 contains 14 residues. Germline CDR1 and CDR2: DFQATT and SNEGSKA (reference sequence). V was clipped by 5 bases and J by 4 bases; unmatched bases: 10. CDR3 residues: CSAGILTGAYEQYF. The CDR3 bases are TGCAGTGCTGGGATCTTGACAGGGGCATACGAGCAGTACTTC.

In its sample, this clonotype was seen a few times. V usage is TRBV5-4 and J usage is TRBJ2-7; 9 bases align to TRBD2. This CDR3 has 17 amino acids. The ends lost 1 base at V and 4 bases at J; junction bases unmatched: 12. Germline V gene data show CDR1 as SGHNT and CDR2 as YYREEE (reference sequence). DNA of the CDR3: TGTGCCAGCAGCTTGCCCTCGGATCTGGGACTAGCATACGAGCAGTACTTC. This codes for CASSLPSDLGLAYEQYF. Full variable domain (missing parts from reference TRBV5-4 and TRBJ2-7): ETGVTQSPTHLIKTRGQQVTLRCSSQSGHNTVSWYQQALGQGPQFIFQYYREEENGRGNFPPRFSGLQFPNYSSELNVNALELDDSALYLCASSLPSDLGLAYEQYFGPGTRLTVT.

The chain combines TRBV10-3 with TRBJ1-5; D unresolved. V lost 8 bases and J lost 6, with 14 bases in between. The CDR3 loop spans 13 amino acids. Germline CDR1 reads ENHRY; CDR2 reads SYGVKD. In DNA form, the CDR3 reads TGTGCCATCGGATTGGAGGTGGGTCAGCCCCAGCATTTT. It encodes CAIGLEVGQPQHF.

This clonotype appeared many times. The chain combines TRBV20-1 with TRBJ1-1; maybe TRBD1 (6 bases). The CDR3 contains 12 residues. Per the germline V gene, CDR1 is DFQATT and CDR2 is SNEGSKA (reference sequence). V was clipped by 4 bases and J by 6 bases, with 12 bases between them. The CDR3 loop is CSANRVNAEAFF. The CDR3 bases are TGCAGTGCTAACAGGGTAAACGCTGAAGCTTTCTTT.

This clonotype has ten or more counts. The J gene is TRBJ2-3, the V gene TRBV5-1, with TRBD2 matching 10 bases. The CDR3 extends over 17 amino acids. Germline CDR1 and CDR2: SGHRS and YFSETQ. Trimming took 4 bases from V and 1 from J; bases not matched to a gene: 9. CDR3 sequence: CASSRTSLAGGTDTQYF. CDR3 coding DNA: TGCGCCAGCAGCCGGACCTCCCTAGCGGGAGGCACAGATACGCAGTATTTT.

This clonotype has ten or more counts. The chain recombines TRBV12-3 or TRBV12-4 with TRBJ2-1, with 10 bases matching TRBD2. The CDR3 is 16 residues long. The V segment lost 4 bases and the J segment 4 bases; nucleotides outside the gene matches: 7. The CDR3 protein is CASSSWTSGGYNEQFF. The CDR3 nucleotides are TGTGCCAGCAGTTCCTGGACTAGCGGAGGGTACAATGAGCAGTTCTTC.

This clonotype was detected many times. The genes are TRBV24-1 and TRBJ2-3; the D is unclear. Trimming removed 10 bases at V and 2 bases at J, with 15 bases between. CDR1 KGHDR and CDR2 SFDVKD come from the germline V gene. CDR3 length: 14 residues. CDR3 loop: CATSSSRFTDTQYF. CDR3 DNA: TGTGCCACTTCCTCCTCTCGGTTCACAGATACGCAGTATTTT.